Listed below are T cell receptor beta chains from one sample, sequenced in a study of cytomegalovirus exposure and HLA in healthy donors. This table comes from immunoSEQ multiplex PCR, and its TCRdb copy is limited to in-frame clones, with some not included. The top ten hold more than 1.5% of the sample, which has around 190,000 clones, around 85% seen once. The specimen sequenced was PBMCs. These receptors all come from a man aged 18 to 29 in good health and CMV-seronegative. The CDR3 runs from the conserved cysteine through the conserved F or W. Fields, in order: CDR3 DNA, CDR3 protein, V gene, J gene, clone size, D gene. A D gene is named only where the DNA matches it firmly. Only part of the rows carry a size: once, few, many, or a class if the clone is expanded.

CDR3nt: TGTGCCAGCAGCGTAGCGGCTAGCGAAGAGACCCAGTACTTC; CDR3aa: CASSVAASEETQYF; v_gene: TRBV9; j_gene: TRBJ2-5; abundance: few; d_gene: .
CDR3nt: TGTGCCACCAGCAGAGAAGGGCAGGGGGCATTCAAAAACATTCAGTACTTC; CDR3aa: CATSREGQGAFKNIQYF; v_gene: TRBV15; j_gene: TRBJ2-4; abundance: .; d_gene: TRBD1
CDR3nt: TGTTCCAGCAGCCCTAGCGGGGGGATTTACAATGAGCAGTTCTTC; CDR3aa: CSSSPSGGIYNEQFF; v_gene: TRBV7-9; j_gene: TRBJ2-1; abundance: .; d_gene: TRBD2
CDR3nt: TGTGCCTGGGAGCCAGGACAATCCCTAAACACCATATATTTT; CDR3aa: CAWEPGQSLNTIYF; v_gene: TRBV30; j_gene: TRBJ1-3; abundance: .; d_gene: .
CDR3nt: TGTGCCAGCACACAGGGGGCCACTGAAGCTTTCTTT; CDR3aa: CASTQGATEAFF; v_gene: TRBV6-6; j_gene: TRBJ1-1; abundance: .; d_gene: TRBD1
CDR3nt: TGTGCCAGCAGCTTATCCGGGAACACCGGGGAGCTGTTTTTT; CDR3aa: CASSLSGNTGELFF; v_gene: TRBV7-2; j_gene: TRBJ2-2; abundance: few; d_gene: .
CDR3nt: TGTGCCAGCAGCTTTCAGCGGGACTCCTACGAGCAGTACTTC; CDR3aa: CASSFQRDSYEQYF; v_gene: TRBV13; j_gene: TRBJ2-7; abundance: few; d_gene: TRBD2
CDR3nt: TGTGCCAGCAGCTTTAGCGGTAGGGTGGACGAGCAGTACTTC; CDR3aa: CASSFSGRVDEQYF; v_gene: TRBV28; j_gene: TRBJ2-7; abundance: .; d_gene: .
CDR3nt: TGTGCCAGCAGCTTAGGGGGACAGACCTACGAGCAGTACTTC; CDR3aa: CASSLGGQTYEQYF; v_gene: TRBV13; j_gene: TRBJ2-7; abundance: .; d_gene: TRBD1
CDR3nt: TGCGCCAGCAGCCTGACAGGGCCCCTAGACACCGGGGAGCTGTTTTTT; CDR3aa: CASSLTGPLDTGELFF; v_gene: TRBV5-1; j_gene: TRBJ2-2; abundance: .; d_gene: TRBD1
CDR3nt: TGTGCCAGCAGCCCGCGCCGGACAGGGGGGTTTTACGAGCAGTACTTC; CDR3aa: CASSPRRTGGFYEQYF; v_gene: TRBV7-8; j_gene: TRBJ2-7; abundance: .; d_gene: TRBD1
CDR3nt: TGTGCCATCAGTGAAGGAGGAAGCAATCAGCCCCAGCATTTT; CDR3aa: CAISEGGSNQPQHF; v_gene: TRBV10-3; j_gene: TRBJ1-5; abundance: .; d_gene: .
CDR3nt: TGTGCCAGCTCCCCGGGACAGGGACGATATGGCTACACCTTC; CDR3aa: CASSPGQGRYGYTF; v_gene: TRBV2; j_gene: TRBJ1-2; abundance: .; d_gene: TRBD1
CDR3nt: TGTGCCAGCAGTTTATGGGCTAGCGGGGTTTCCTACGAGCAGTACTTC; CDR3aa: CASSLWASGVSYEQYF; v_gene: TRBV28; j_gene: TRBJ2-7; abundance: .; d_gene: TRBD2
CDR3nt: TGCAGCGTGCGCGGCCAAAGGAGCTACGAGCAGTACTTC; CDR3aa: CSVRGQRSYEQYF; v_gene: TRBV29-1; j_gene: TRBJ2-7; abundance: .; d_gene: .
CDR3nt: TGTGCCAGCAGTTTTCACTCCCTCGGGGAGACCCAGTACTTC; CDR3aa: CASSFHSLGETQYF; v_gene: TRBV27; j_gene: TRBJ2-5; abundance: .; d_gene: .
CDR3nt: TGTGCCAGCAGTTTCCCTACGCGTGGGACAGACCAAGAGACCCAGTACTTC; CDR3aa: CASSFPTRGTDQETQYF; v_gene: TRBV28; j_gene: TRBJ2-5; abundance: .; d_gene: TRBD1
CDR3nt: TGTGCCAGTAGTTTAGGGGGCGGGAGTGGCTACACCTTC; CDR3aa: CASSLGGGSGYTF; v_gene: TRBV19; j_gene: TRBJ1-2; abundance: .; d_gene: TRBD1
CDR3nt: TGTGCCTGGAATCTCCAGCCCCAGCATTTT; CDR3aa: CAWNLQPQHF; v_gene: TRBV30; j_gene: TRBJ1-5; abundance: .; d_gene: .
CDR3nt: TGTGCCAGCAGCGCCGCGATTTACAATGAGCAGTTCTTC; CDR3aa: CASSAAIYNEQFF; v_gene: TRBV7-2; j_gene: TRBJ2-1; abundance: .; d_gene: .
CDR3nt: TGTGCCAGCAGCCGCGGGAACTACGAGCAGTACTTC; CDR3aa: CASSRGNYEQYF; v_gene: TRBV28; j_gene: TRBJ2-7; abundance: .; d_gene: .
CDR3nt: TGTGCCAGCAGTGAAGCGCAGGGACAGGGAGTCCATGAGCAGTTCTTC; CDR3aa: CASSEAQGQGVHEQFF; v_gene: TRBV6-1; j_gene: TRBJ2-1; abundance: once; d_gene: TRBD1
CDR3nt: TGTGCCAGCAGCCAAGCCCGGGGACTTTTTCTGTACTTC; CDR3aa: CASSQARGLFLYF; v_gene: TRBV4-2; j_gene: TRBJ2-7; abundance: .; d_gene: .
CDR3nt: TGTGCCAGCTCACCACCGCAGGGAAGGAACACTGAAGCTTTCTTT; CDR3aa: CASSPPQGRNTEAFF; v_gene: TRBV18; j_gene: TRBJ1-1; abundance: .; d_gene: .
CDR3nt: TGTGCCAGCAGCACTCGACAGGGCACAGATACGCAGTATTTT; CDR3aa: CASSTRQGTDTQYF; v_gene: TRBV7-2; j_gene: TRBJ2-3; abundance: once; d_gene: .
CDR3nt: TGTGCCAGCAGCTTGGGACGGCTAGCGGGGGACACAGATACGCAGTATTTT; CDR3aa: CASSLGRLAGDTDTQYF; v_gene: TRBV5-6; j_gene: TRBJ2-3; abundance: .; d_gene: TRBD2
CDR3nt: TGTGCCAGCAGCCCCGGGATCGGCGGTGGCTACACCTTC; CDR3aa: CASSPGIGGGYTF; v_gene: TRBV7-6; j_gene: TRBJ1-2; abundance: once; d_gene: .
CDR3nt: TGTGCCAGCAGTTTTAACTCTGGGACACGGGAAAAACTGTTTTTT; CDR3aa: CASSFNSGTREKLFF; v_gene: TRBV6-6; j_gene: TRBJ1-4; abundance: .; d_gene: .
CDR3nt: TGTGCCAGCAGTTTATCGGCGGGGGGGCTCCGGGACGAGCAGTACTTC; CDR3aa: CASSLSAGGLRDEQYF; v_gene: TRBV28; j_gene: TRBJ2-7; abundance: few; d_gene: TRBD2
CDR3nt: TGCGCCAGCAGCCAAGAGGGACTAGCGGGAAGCGAGCAGTACTTC; CDR3aa: CASSQEGLAGSEQYF; v_gene: TRBV4-3; j_gene: TRBJ2-7; abundance: .; d_gene: TRBD2
CDR3nt: TGTGCCAGCAGCTGGGTACGGGACAGGTCCACAGATACGCAGTATTTT; CDR3aa: CASSWVRDRSTDTQYF; v_gene: TRBV5-8; j_gene: TRBJ2-3; abundance: .; d_gene: TRBD1
CDR3nt: TGCGCCAGCAGGTCCAACACAGATACGCAGTATTTT; CDR3aa: CASRSNTDTQYF; v_gene: TRBV5-1; j_gene: TRBJ2-3; abundance: .; d_gene: .
CDR3nt: TGCGCCAGCAGTCCAGGGGGCTTTGCCGGGGAGCTGTTTTTT; CDR3aa: CASSPGGFAGELFF; v_gene: TRBV5-1; j_gene: TRBJ2-2; abundance: once; d_gene: TRBD1
CDR3nt: TGTGCCAGCATTGGCGGGAGGGAGCTGTTTTTT; CDR3aa: CASIGGRELFF; v_gene: TRBV6-6; j_gene: TRBJ2-2; abundance: .; d_gene: .
CDR3nt: TGTGCCAGCATGAACAGAATCTCCTACGAGCAGTACTTC; CDR3aa: CASMNRISYEQYF; v_gene: TRBV2; j_gene: TRBJ2-7; abundance: .; d_gene: .
CDR3nt: TGTGCCAGTAGTGGGGGACAGCCTTATAGCAATCAGCCCCAGCATTTT; CDR3aa: CASSGGQPYSNQPQHF; v_gene: TRBV19; j_gene: TRBJ1-5; abundance: .; d_gene: TRBD1
CDR3nt: TGTGCCAGCAGTTCGGCGGGAGGGCCCCATGAGCAGTTCTTC; CDR3aa: CASSSAGGPHEQFF; v_gene: TRBV27; j_gene: TRBJ2-1; abundance: few; d_gene: TRBD2
CDR3nt: TGTGCCAGCAGCCTCCGGACTAGCGGGGGGTTCCAAGAGACCCAGTACTTC; CDR3aa: CASSLRTSGGFQETQYF; v_gene: TRBV7-2; j_gene: TRBJ2-5; abundance: .; d_gene: TRBD2
CDR3nt: TGTGCCATCAGTCCGCGGTTAGGGGACACTGAAGCTTTCTTT; CDR3aa: CAISPRLGDTEAFF; v_gene: TRBV10-3; j_gene: TRBJ1-1; abundance: .; d_gene: .
CDR3nt: TGTGCCATCAGTGAGTCCACCGGGGCGGGACCGATCTACGAGCAGTACTTC; CDR3aa: CAISESTGAGPIYEQYF; v_gene: TRBV10-3; j_gene: TRBJ2-7; abundance: .; d_gene: .
CDR3nt: TGTGCCAGCAGCTTCCGTTCCTACGAGCAGTACTTC; CDR3aa: CASSFRSYEQYF; v_gene: TRBV7-9; j_gene: TRBJ2-7; abundance: few; d_gene: .
CDR3nt: TGTGCCAGCAGCCCCCAGGGACAGGGGGCGGGTGGCTACACCTTC; CDR3aa: CASSPQGQGAGGYTF; v_gene: TRBV7-3; j_gene: TRBJ1-2; abundance: few; d_gene: TRBD1
CDR3nt: TGCGCCAGCAGCTTGCCCGGGATGGGCACCGGGGAGCTGTTTTTT; CDR3aa: CASSLPGMGTGELFF; v_gene: TRBV5-1; j_gene: TRBJ2-2; abundance: .; d_gene: .
CDR3nt: TGTGCCAGCAGTTCCCTAGAGGGAGGGCTATACAATGAGCAGTTCTTC; CDR3aa: CASSSLEGGLYNEQFF; v_gene: TRBV28; j_gene: TRBJ2-1; abundance: .; d_gene: TRBD2
CDR3nt: TGTGCCAGCAGTGGAGGCTCTGGGGCCAACGTCCTGACTTTC; CDR3aa: CASSGGSGANVLTF; v_gene: TRBV25-1; j_gene: TRBJ2-6; abundance: few; d_gene: .